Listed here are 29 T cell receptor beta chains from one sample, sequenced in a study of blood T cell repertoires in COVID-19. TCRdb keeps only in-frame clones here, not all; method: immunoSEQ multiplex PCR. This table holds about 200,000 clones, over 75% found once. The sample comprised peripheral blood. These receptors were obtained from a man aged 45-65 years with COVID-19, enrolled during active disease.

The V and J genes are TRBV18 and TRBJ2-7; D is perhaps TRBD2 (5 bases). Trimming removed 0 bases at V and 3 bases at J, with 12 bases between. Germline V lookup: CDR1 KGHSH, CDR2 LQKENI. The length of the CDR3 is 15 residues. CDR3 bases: TGTGCCAGCTCACCACCCTTCGGGGTTAACTACGAGCAGTACTTC. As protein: CASSPPFGVNYEQYF.

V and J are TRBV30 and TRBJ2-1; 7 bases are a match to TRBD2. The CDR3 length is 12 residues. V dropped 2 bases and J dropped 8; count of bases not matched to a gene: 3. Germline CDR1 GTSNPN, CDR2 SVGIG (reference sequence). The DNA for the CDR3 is TGTGCCTGGAGTACGGGGGGTTATGAGCAGTTCTTC. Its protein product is CAWSTGGYEQFF.

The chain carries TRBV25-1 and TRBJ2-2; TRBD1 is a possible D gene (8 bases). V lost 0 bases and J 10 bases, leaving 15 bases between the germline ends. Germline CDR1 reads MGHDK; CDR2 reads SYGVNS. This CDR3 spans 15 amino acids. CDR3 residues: CASSEYYRGGEELFF. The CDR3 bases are TGTGCCAGCAGTGAATATTACAGGGGGGGGGAGGAGCTGTTTTTT.

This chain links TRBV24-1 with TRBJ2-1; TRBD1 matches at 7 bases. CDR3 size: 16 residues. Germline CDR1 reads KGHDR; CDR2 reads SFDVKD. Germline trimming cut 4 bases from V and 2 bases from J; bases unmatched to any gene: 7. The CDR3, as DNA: TGTGCCACCAGTGACGAAGACAGGGTCACCTACAATGAGCAGTTCTTC. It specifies CATSDEDRVTYNEQFF.

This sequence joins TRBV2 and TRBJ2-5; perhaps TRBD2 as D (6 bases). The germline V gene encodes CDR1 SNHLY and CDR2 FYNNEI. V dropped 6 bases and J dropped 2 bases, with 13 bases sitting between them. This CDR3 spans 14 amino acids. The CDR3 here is CASRETSQQETQYF. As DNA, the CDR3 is TGTGCCAGCAGGGAAACTAGCCAACAAGAGACCCAGTACTTC.

CDR3 in DNA: TGTGCCAGCAGCCCCGGCGGGGGCGAGCAGTACTTC. This translates into CASSPGGGEQYF. The chain couples TRBV9 to TRBJ2-7, with TRBD2 matching 7 bases. Germline assignment: CDR1 SGDLS and CDR2 YYNGEE. The CDR3 has 12 residues. V trimming: 4 bases; J trimming: 6 bases; junction bases outside the gene matches: 4.

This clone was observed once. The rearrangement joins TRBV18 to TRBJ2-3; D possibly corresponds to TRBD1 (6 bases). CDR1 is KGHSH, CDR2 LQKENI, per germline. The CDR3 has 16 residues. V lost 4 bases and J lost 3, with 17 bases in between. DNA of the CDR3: TGTGCCAGCTCACGGCCGGGACACTCGGGGACAGATACGCAGTATTTT. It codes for CASSRPGHSGTDTQYF.

The CDR3 DNA is TGTGCCAGCAGCTTCGACTCCCCGAACACCGGGGAGCTGTTTTTT. It yields the protein CASSFDSPNTGELFF. The rearrangement uses TRBV7-3 and TRBJ2-2; D gene uncertain. In germline, CDR1 is SGHTA, CDR2 FQGTGA. This CDR3 is 15 amino acids long. Deletions cut 3 bases from V and 0 bases from J, with 8 bases between.

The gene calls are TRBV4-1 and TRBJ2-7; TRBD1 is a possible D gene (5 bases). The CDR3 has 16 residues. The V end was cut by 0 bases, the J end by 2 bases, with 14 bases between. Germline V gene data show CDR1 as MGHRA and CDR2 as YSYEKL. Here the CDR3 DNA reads TGCGCCAGCAGCCAAGATTATGGGGCGGTAGCCTACGAGCAGTACTTC. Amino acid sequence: CASSQDYGAVAYEQYF.

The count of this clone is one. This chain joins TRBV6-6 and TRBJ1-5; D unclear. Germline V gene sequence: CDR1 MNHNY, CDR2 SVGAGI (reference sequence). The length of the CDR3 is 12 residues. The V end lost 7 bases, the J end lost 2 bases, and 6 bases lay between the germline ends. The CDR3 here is CASTRGNQPQHF. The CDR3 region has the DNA TGTGCCAGCACTAGAGGCAATCAGCCCCAGCATTTT.

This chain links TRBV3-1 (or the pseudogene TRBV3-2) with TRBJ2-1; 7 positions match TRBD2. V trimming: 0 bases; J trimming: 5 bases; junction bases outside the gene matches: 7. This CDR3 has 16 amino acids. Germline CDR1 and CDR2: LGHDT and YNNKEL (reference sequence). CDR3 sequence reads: CASSQDPGRYDNEQFF. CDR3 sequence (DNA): TGTGCCAGCAGCCAAGACCCCGGGAGGTATGACAATGAGCAGTTCTTC.

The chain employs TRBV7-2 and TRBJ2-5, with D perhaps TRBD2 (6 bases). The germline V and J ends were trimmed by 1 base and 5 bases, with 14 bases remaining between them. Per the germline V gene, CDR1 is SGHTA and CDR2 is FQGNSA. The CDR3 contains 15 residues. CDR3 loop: CASSLVSRAGETQYF. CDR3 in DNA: TGTGCCAGCAGCTTAGTATCCAGGGCGGGGGAGACCCAGTACTTC.

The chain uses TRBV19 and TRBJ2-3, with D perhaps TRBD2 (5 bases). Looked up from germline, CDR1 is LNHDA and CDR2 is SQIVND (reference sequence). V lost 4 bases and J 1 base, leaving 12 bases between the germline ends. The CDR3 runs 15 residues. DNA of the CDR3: TGTGCCAGTAGTAGCACTCCCGGGGGCACAGATACGCAGTATTTT. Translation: CASSSTPGGTDTQYF. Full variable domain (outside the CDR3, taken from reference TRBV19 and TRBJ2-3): DGGITQSPKYLFRKEGQNVTLSCEQNLNHDAMYWYRQDPGQGLRLIYYSQIVNDFQKGDIAEGYSVSREKKESFPLTVTSAQKNPTAFYLCASSSTPGGTDTQYFGPGTRLTVL.

The CDR3 is CASSLSWAGGAGANVLTF. Written as DNA, the CDR3 is TGTGCCAGCAGCTTAAGTTGGGCAGGGGGCGCTGGGGCCAACGTCCTGACTTTC. V is TRBV7-6 and J is TRBJ2-6; 8 nucleotides line up with TRBD1. This CDR3 has 18 amino acids. The trim removed 2 bases at V and 2 bases at J, leaving 8 bases unmatched. From germline, CDR1 is SGHVS and CDR2 FNYEAQ.

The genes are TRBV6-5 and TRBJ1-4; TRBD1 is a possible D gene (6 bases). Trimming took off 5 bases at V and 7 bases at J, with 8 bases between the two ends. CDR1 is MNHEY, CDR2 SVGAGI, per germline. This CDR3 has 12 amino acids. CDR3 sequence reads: CASSRDIEKLFF. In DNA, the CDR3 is TGTGCCAGCAGTCGGGACATTGAAAAACTGTTTTTT.

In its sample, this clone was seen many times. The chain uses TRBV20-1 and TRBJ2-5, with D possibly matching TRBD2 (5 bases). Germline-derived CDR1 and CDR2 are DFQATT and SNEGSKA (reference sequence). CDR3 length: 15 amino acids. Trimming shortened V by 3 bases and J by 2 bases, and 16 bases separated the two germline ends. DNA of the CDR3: TGCAGTGCTAGTACCGGGGTATTAGGGCAAGAGACCCAGTACTTC. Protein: CSASTGVLGQETQYF.

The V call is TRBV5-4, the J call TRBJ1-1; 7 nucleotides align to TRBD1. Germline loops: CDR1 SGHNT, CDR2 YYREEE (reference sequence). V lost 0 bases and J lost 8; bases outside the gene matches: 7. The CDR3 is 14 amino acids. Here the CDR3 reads CASSLAQGRGEAFF. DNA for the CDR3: TGTGCCAGCAGCTTGGCCCAGGGCAGGGGGGAAGCTTTCTTT. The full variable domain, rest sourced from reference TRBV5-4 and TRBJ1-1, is ETGVTQSPTHLIKTRGQQVTLRCSSQSGHNTVSWYQQALGQGPQFIFQYYREEENGRGNFPPRFSGLQFPNYSSELNVNALELDDSALYLCASSLAQGRGEAFFGQGTRLTVV.

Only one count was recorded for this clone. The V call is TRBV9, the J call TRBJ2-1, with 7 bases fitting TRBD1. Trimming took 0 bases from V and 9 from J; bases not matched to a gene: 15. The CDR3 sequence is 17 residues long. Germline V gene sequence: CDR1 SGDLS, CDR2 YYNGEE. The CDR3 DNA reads TGTGCCAGCAGCGTAGGTGGACAGGTTTTAATTACTAGTGAGCAGTTCTTC. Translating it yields CASSVGGQVLITSEQFF.

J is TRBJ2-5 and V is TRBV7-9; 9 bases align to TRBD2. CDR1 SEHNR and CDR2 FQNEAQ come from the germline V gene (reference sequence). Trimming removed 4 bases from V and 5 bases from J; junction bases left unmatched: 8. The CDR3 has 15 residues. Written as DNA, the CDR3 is TGTGCCAGCAGCTCCGGTCTAGCGGGGTTCGAGACCCAGTACTTC. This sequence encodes CASSSGLAGFETQYF.

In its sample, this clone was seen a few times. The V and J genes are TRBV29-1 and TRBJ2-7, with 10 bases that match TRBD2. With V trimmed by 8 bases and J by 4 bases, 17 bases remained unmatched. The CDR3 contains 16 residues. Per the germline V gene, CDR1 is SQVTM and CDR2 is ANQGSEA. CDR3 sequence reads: CSLLRVSPSGGYEQYF. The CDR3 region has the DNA TGCAGCCTTCTAAGGGTCAGTCCTAGCGGGGGTTACGAGCAGTACTTC.

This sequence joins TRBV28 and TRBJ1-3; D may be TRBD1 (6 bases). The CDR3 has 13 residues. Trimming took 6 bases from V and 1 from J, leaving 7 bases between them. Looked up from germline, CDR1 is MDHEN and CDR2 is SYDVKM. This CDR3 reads CASRQGSGNTIYF. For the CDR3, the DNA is TGTGCCAGCAGGCAGGGGTCTGGAAACACCATATATTTT. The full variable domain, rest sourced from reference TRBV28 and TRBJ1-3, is DVKVTQSSRYLVKRTGEKVFLECVQDMDHENMFWYRQDPGLGLRLIYFSYDVKMKEKGDIPEGYSVSREKKERFSLILESASTNQTSMYLCASRQGSGNTIYFGEGSWLTVV.

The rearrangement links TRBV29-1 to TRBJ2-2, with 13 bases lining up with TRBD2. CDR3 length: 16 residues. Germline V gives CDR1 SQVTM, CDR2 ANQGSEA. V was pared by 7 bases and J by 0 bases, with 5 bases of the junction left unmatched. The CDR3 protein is CSGGLAGAPNTGELFF. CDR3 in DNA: TGCAGCGGAGGACTAGCGGGGGCGCCGAACACCGGGGAGCTGTTTTTT.

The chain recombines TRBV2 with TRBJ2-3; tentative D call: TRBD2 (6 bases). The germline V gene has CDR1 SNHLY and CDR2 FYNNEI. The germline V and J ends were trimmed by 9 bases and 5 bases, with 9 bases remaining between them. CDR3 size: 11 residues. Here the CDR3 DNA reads TGTGCCAGTTCGGGACTAGATACGCAGTATTTT. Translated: CASSGLDTQYF.

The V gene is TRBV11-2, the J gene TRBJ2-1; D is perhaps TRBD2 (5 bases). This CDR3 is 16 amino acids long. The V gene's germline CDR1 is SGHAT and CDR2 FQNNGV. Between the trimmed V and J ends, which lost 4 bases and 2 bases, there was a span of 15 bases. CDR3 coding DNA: TGTGCCAGCAGCTCGCTCTCGCGGGCGCCCTACAATGAGCAGTTCTTC. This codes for CASSSLSRAPYNEQFF.

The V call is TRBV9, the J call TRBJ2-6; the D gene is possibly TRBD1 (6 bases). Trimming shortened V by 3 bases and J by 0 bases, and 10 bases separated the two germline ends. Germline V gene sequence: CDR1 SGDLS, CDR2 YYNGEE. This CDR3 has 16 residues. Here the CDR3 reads CASSGGQTSGANVLTF. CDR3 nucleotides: TGTGCCAGCAGCGGAGGACAGACCTCTGGGGCCAACGTCCTGACTTTC.

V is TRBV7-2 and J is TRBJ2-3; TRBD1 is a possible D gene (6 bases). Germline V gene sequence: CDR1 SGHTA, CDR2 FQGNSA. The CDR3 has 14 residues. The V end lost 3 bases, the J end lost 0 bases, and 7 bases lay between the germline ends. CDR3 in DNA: TGTGCCAGCAGCTTGGGGGCTAGCACAGATACGCAGTATTTT. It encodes CASSLGASTDTQYF.

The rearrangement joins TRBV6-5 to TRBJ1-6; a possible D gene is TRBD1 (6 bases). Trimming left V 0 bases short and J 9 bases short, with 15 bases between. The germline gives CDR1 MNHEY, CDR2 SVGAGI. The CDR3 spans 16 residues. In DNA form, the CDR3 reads TGTGCCAGCAGTTACTCGACTACAGGGAGTAGTTCACCCCTCCACTTT. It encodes CASSYSTTGSSSPLHF.

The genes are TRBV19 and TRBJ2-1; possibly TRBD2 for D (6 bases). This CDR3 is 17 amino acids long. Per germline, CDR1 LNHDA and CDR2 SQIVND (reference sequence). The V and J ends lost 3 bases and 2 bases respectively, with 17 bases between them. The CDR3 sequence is CASSIADLGRTYNEQFF. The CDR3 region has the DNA TGTGCCAGTAGTATCGCCGACCTCGGGAGAACCTACAATGAGCAGTTCTTC.

The CDR3 sequence is CASSRPTGTGGTDTQYF. As DNA, the CDR3 is TGTGCCAGCAGCCGCCCGACCGGGACAGGGGGCACAGATACGCAGTATTTT. The chain employs TRBV7-2 and TRBJ2-3; 10 nucleotides match TRBD1. Germline CDR1 reads SGHTA; CDR2 reads FQGNSA. The CDR3 is 17 amino acids. With 5 bases clipped from V and 1 base from J, the junction kept 9 bases outside the gene matches.